This note documents a single T cell receptor (beta chain) sequence. In this sample, this clone turned up a few times. Its specific antigen is unknown. No much larger clone exists at a distance of one base, and base qualities are not known. The data were obtained in a study of cytomegalovirus exposure and HLA in healthy donors (TCRdb year 2017). For the study in its entirety: According to a later analysis, one platform produced both the 110 or so validation repertoires and the roughly 660 repertoires of the first cohort. High-throughput TCR immunosequencing, statistical association of individual TCRs with disease status, and machine learning were combined to predict cytomegalovirus infection status. Besides the first cohort of 500 to 700 subjects, a separate validation cohort made up of 90 to 150 different subjects was used. The aim of the study was to test whether cataloging public T cell receptors could identify signatures of past pathogen exposure. Broader findings and caveats from the paper: Cytomegalovirus status was reported to be diagnosed by the classifier with high specificity and sensitivity in both the original and validation cohorts. Across donors, most TCR sequences were observed very rarely, whereas some public TCRs were present in many individuals. It was suggested by the authors that the approach could potentially be generalized to other disease states and immunological phenotypes. A total of fewer than 200 TCR beta chains were listed by the study as associated with cytomegalovirus. In vitro tests confirmed that a few of the cytomegalovirus-associated TCR beta chains recognize cytomegalovirus antigens. Of the cluster scores, roughly 93% were above 0 in a later analysis, which found that TCRs clustered in the first cohort also tended to co-occur in the 95 to 150 validation repertoires. All 110 or so repertoires were used to score co-occurrence in the validation cohort in a later analysis, because that analysis had no HLA typing for the cohort.

Libraries were made using the immunoSEQ multiplex PCR assay. In the source study's methods: To diagnose cytomegalovirus status from the catalog of TCR beta chain sequences, a statistical classification framework was built. As stored in TCRdb, this immuneACCESS dataset retains in-frame rearrangements with V and J assigned. A fraction of the clones does not appear; measured against another copy, unresolved V genes explain less than half of the discrepancy, and the remainder lacks a known reason. D and trimming were read from the DNA, whereas the V and J calls and clone size are those reported in that table. The sample records 110,000 or so clones, around 88% of which are singletons. Of the sample, less than 2% falls within the top ten clones. The CDR3 runs 16 residues from the cysteine to the phenylalanine. The only DNA kept is the CDR3, 48 bases in frame from the first base. CDR1 SGHVS and CDR2 FNYEAQ are derived from the germline V gene. V and J are truncated by 2 bases and 6 bases respectively, leaving an intervening sequence of 17 bases.

The donors were included in the validation cohort of 90 to 150 subjects, a group kept apart from the roughly 670-subject first cohort. This receptor was taken from a man between 18 and 35 years old in good health and CMV-seronegative. The sample taken for sequencing was PBMCs. The receptor chain draws on TRBV7-6 and TRBJ2-1; D gene: possibly TRBD2, on 5 matching bases. The CDR3 protein: CASSLLLARTANEQFF. The DNA reads TGTGCCAGCAGCTTACTTCTAGCCCGAACCGCCAATGAGCAGTTCTTC.